Below, 12 T cell receptor beta chains from the same sample are listed, as sequenced in a study of cytomegalovirus exposure and HLA in healthy donors (dated by TCRdb to 2017 to 2019). Receptor amplification or capture employed the immunoSEQ multiplex PCR assay. For the multiplex PCR, a mixture combining 60 forward primers for TCR Vbeta segments and 13 reverse primers for TCR Jbeta segments was used. TCRdb stores this immuneACCESS table with in-frame sequences only. Part of the clones is absent; in the studies checked, under half of the shortfall reflects unresolved V genes, and no reason is known for the rest. The table for this sample lists 130,000 to 150,000 clones; about 78% of them were counted only once. The top ten clones comprise around 3.7% of the sample. Material: PBMCs. The receptors were sampled from a young man in good health and CMV-seronegative.

The V gene is TRBV7-3, the J gene TRBJ2-5, with 9 nucleotides matching TRBD2. CDR3 size: 19 residues. The J segment lost 5 bases and the V segment lost 4 bases, leaving 20 bases of the junction unmatched. Germline V lookup: CDR1 SGHTA, CDR2 FQGTGA. In nucleotides, the CDR3 is TGTGCCAGCAGCTCCAGAACCCCAGCGGGAGGTGGGGCCGGCGAGACCCAGTACTTC. Amino acid sequence: CASSSRTPAGGGAGETQYF.

This clone has only one observation. This chain uses TRBV19 with TRBJ1-5, with D possibly TRBD1 on 6 matching bases. The CDR3 is 19 residues long. Germline CDR1 LNHDA, CDR2 SQIVND (reference sequence). The V end lost 0 bases, the J end lost 1 base, and 19 bases lay between the germline ends. The CDR3 is CASSIDRQYVTGSNQPQHF. CDR3 nucleotides: TGTGCCAGTAGTATAGACCGACAATACGTCACAGGGAGCAATCAGCCCCAGCATTTT.

The rearrangement joins TRBV29-1 to TRBJ1-1; no reliable D call. This CDR3 region has 14 residues. Germline CDR1 reads SQVTM; CDR2 reads ANQGSEA. V was pared by 4 bases and J by 5 bases, with 17 bases between. The CDR3 reads CSVAPGVRGTEAFF. In nucleotides, the CDR3 is TGCAGCGTTGCCCCCGGGGTCCGTGGGACTGAAGCTTTCTTT.

The CDR3 region is CAGGRGRGNSPLHF. CDR3 DNA sequence: TGCGCCGGCGGCAGGGGGCGCGGTAATTCACCCCTCCACTTT. The chain is built from TRBV10-2 and TRBJ1-6; 8 positions match TRBD1. CDR3 length: 14 amino acids. Per germline, CDR1 WSHSY and CDR2 SAAADI. J gave up 6 bases and V 11 bases, and 9 bases lay outside the gene matches.

V and J are TRBV5-4 and TRBJ2-7; 8 nucleotides align to TRBD2. The V gene's germline CDR1 is SGHNT and CDR2 YYREEE (reference sequence). V was clipped by 2 bases and J by 1 base; unmatched bases: 8. The CDR3 runs 16 residues. CDR3 nucleotide sequence: TGTGCCAGCAGCTTTCAAGCACTAGCGGTTTCCTACGAGCAGTACTTC. It codes for CASSFQALAVSYEQYF.

The chain joins TRBV27 to TRBJ2-5, with TRBD2 matching 9 bases. This CDR3 has 13 residues. The junction had 3 bases not matched to a gene; V was cut back by 5 bases and J by 5 bases. CDR1 and CDR2 from the germline V gene are MNHEY and SMNVEV (reference sequence). The CDR3 sequence: CASSPGTSETQYF. CDR3 nucleotides: TGTGCCAGCAGTCCCGGGACTAGCGAGACCCAGTACTTC.

The chain has TRBV15 and TRBJ1-2, with 7 positions matching TRBD1. Trimming cost V 0 bases and J 6 bases; bases outside gene matches: 4. CDR1 is LNHNV and CDR2 is YYDKDF in the germline V gene (reference sequence). This CDR3 region has 14 residues. CDR3 in amino acids: CATSRDKQGNGYTF. The CDR3 region has the DNA TGTGCCACCAGCAGAGATAAACAGGGGAATGGCTACACCTTC.

With regard to this clone: The CDR3 end shows no conserved phenylalanine or tryptophan, and so a read error is likely. The V gene is TRBV30, the J gene TRBJ1-2; D is perhaps TRBD1 (5 bases). With 3 bases removed from V and 6 bases from J, the gap between germline ends came to 14 bases. There are 13 residues in the CDR3. CDR1 is GTSNPN, CDR2 SVGIG, per germline (reference sequence). CDR3 DNA: TGTGCCTGGAGAAGGCAGGGTACGAATGGCTACACCCTC. Its translation is CAWRRQGTNGYTL.

This clone is a singleton in its sample. The chain is built from TRBV14 and TRBJ2-3; possibly TRBD2 for D (5 bases). CDR1 and CDR2 from the germline V gene are SGHDN and FVKESK. Trimming removed 5 bases at V and 2 bases at J, with 14 bases between. There are 15 residues in the CDR3. In DNA, the CDR3 is TGTGCCAGCAGCTCTTTAGGACTTAACACAGATACGCAGTATTTT. Protein product: CASSSLGLNTDTQYF.

This clone came up a few times. The genes are TRBV5-1 and TRBJ1-1; D gene unclear. Germline V gene lookup returns CDR1 SGHRS and CDR2 YFSETQ. The CDR3 sequence is 15 residues long. Trimming removed 1 base at V and 0 bases at J, with 10 bases between. The CDR3 region has the DNA TGCGCCAGCAGCTTGTCCTTACAGTTGAACACTGAAGCTTTCTTT. Its protein is CASSLSLQLNTEAFF. The full variable domain, with the rest looked up from reference TRBV5-1 and TRBJ1-1, is KAGVTQTPRYLIKTRGQQVTLSCSPISGHRSVSWYQQTPGQGLQFLFEYFSETQRNKGNFPGRFSGRQFSNSRSEMNVSTLELGDSALYLCASSLSLQLNTEAFFGQGTRLTVV.

This clone has more than one count but fewer than ten. The chain has TRBV2 and TRBJ1-4, with no clear D. The CDR3 runs 15 residues. Trimming left V 7 bases short and J 2 bases short, with 14 bases between. The germline gives CDR1 SNHLY, CDR2 FYNNEI. Here the CDR3 DNA reads TGTGCCAGCAATAGGAACAGTGTCACTAATGAAAAACTGTTTTTT. Translating gives CASNRNSVTNEKLFF.

The chain carries TRBV5-8 and TRBJ2-1, with TRBD2 identical over 10 bases. From germline, CDR1 is SGHTS and CDR2 YDEGEE. This CDR3 is 17 amino acids long. Trimming took 3 bases from V and 10 from J; bases not matched to a gene: 16. This chain's CDR3 is CASSSRPQRGGVGEQFF. For the CDR3, the DNA is TGTGCCAGCAGCTCCCGCCCCCAGCGGGGGGGGGTTGGGGAGCAGTTCTTC.